One and the same sample provided the 13 T cell receptor beta chains below, sequenced in a study of monozygotic twins with inflammatory bowel disease. TCRdb reprocessed the 5' RACE reads and stores each CDR3 protein as one record, lacking DNA. This sample's clone table lists over 130,000 distinct CDR3 sequences. The specimen sequenced was blood. The receptor source for this set is a human donor with ulcerative colitis or Crohn's disease, or a healthy co-twin of an affected twin (not recorded which).

This chain links TRBV3-1 with TRBJ2-3; TCRdb indicates TRBD1, and absent DNA this call remains unverified. The CDR3 runs to 15 residues. Germline V CDR1 and CDR2: LGHDT, YNNKEL (reference sequence). CDR3 in amino acids: CASSQQGVGADTQYF.

V and J are TRBV18 and TRBJ2-2; the TCRdb D gene call, TRBD2, has no DNA to confirm it. Looked up from germline, CDR1 is KGHSH and CDR2 is LQKENI. The CDR3 runs to 14 residues. The CDR3 spells CAILPTINTGELFF.

This sequence joins TRBV19 and TRBJ2-1; TCRdb returns TRBD1, unconfirmable since there is no DNA. This CDR3 has 15 amino acids. CDR1 is LNHDA, CDR2 SQIVND, per germline (reference sequence). The chain's CDR3 is CATTLGGSPPNEQFF.

The chain couples TRBV5-1 to TRBJ1-2; the TRBD1 assignment by TCRdb is unverifiable without DNA. Germline CDR1 and CDR2: SGHRS and YFSETQ. This CDR3 has 16 amino acids. The CDR3: CASSLGQGALSYGYTF.

The V and J genes are TRBV29-1 and TRBJ2-1. CDR3 length: 14 residues. CDR1 SQVTM and CDR2 ANQGSEA come from the germline V gene. The CDR3 region is CSVEDRQGKGEQFF.

The rearrangement joins TRBV7-2 to TRBJ2-3; with no DNA, the TCRdb D assignment of TRBD2 cannot be verified. CDR1 SGHTA and CDR2 FQGNSA come from the germline V gene. This CDR3 contains 16 residues. The CDR3 reads CASSLQQRGAGDTQYF. Full variable domain (outside the CDR3, taken from reference TRBV7-2 and TRBJ2-3): GAGVSQSPSNKVTEKGKDVELRCDPISGHTALYWYRQSLGQGLEFLIYFQGNSAPDKSGLPSDRFSAERTGGSVSTLTIQRTQQEDSAVYLCASSLQQRGAGDTQYFGPGTRLTVL.

The chain carries TRBV7-6 and TRBJ1-4. CDR3 length: 11 residues. Germline-derived CDR1 and CDR2 are SGHVS and FNYEAQ. The CDR3 sequence is CASSSAGRVFF.

This chain uses TRBV19 with TRBJ1-1. Germline CDR1 is LNHDA and CDR2 is SQIVND (reference sequence). The CDR3 is 14 residues long. Here the CDR3 reads CASSTGRPNTEAFF.

The chain couples TRBV5-1 to TRBJ2-3; with no DNA, the TCRdb D assignment of TRBD2 cannot be verified. CDR1 is SGHRS and CDR2 is YFSETQ in the germline V gene. The CDR3 extends over 15 amino acids. This chain's CDR3 is CASSLEVAGGDTQYF.

The rearrangement uses TRBV2 and TRBJ2-1; TCRdb designates TRBD1, a call that cannot be tested without DNA. CDR3 length: 11 amino acids. Germline CDR1 is SNHLY and CDR2 is FYNNEI. CDR3: CASGQYNEQFF.

This chain links TRBV19 with TRBJ2-7; as DNA is missing, the TRBD1 call by TCRdb cannot be tested. Germline loops: CDR1 LNHDA, CDR2 SQIVND (reference sequence). CDR3 length: 15 amino acids. CDR3 region: CASSLTGTGLYEQYF.

This chain connects TRBV7-2 to TRBJ2-3; TCRdb indicates TRBD1, and absent DNA this call remains unverified. CDR1 is SGHTA and CDR2 is FQGNSA in the germline V gene. There are 15 residues in the CDR3. CDR3 residues: CASSLGRGGADTQYF.

This rearrangement joins TRBV5-1 to TRBJ2-5; the D call of TRBD1 rests on TCRdb alone, since no DNA is present to check it. The CDR3 covers 15 residues. The V gene's germline CDR1 is SGHRS and CDR2 YFSETQ. This chain's CDR3 is CASSPGADGGETQYF.